What follows are 21 T cell receptor beta chains derived from one specimen sequenced in a study of blood T cells in healthy people across ages. A second PCR of about 6 to 12 cycles used a sample-barcoded 5' primer and a J-beta primer mix. TCRdb recomputed calls from the 5' RACE reads with MiXCR, one row per CDR3 protein. In the table there are some 1 million distinct CDR3 sequences, roughly 45% of which are singletons. The specimen was blood. The receptor set was obtained from a woman aged 60-75 years in good health.

This chain links TRBV3-1 with TRBJ2-7; no clear D gene. Germline loops: CDR1 LGHDT, CDR2 YNNKEL (reference sequence). V dropped 4 bases and J dropped 3 bases, with 22 bases sitting between them. The CDR3 contains 17 residues. CDR3 nucleotide sequence: TGTGCCAGCAGCCCCTGGGCCCGGTCTGAGCCACGCTACGAGCAGTACTTC. Its protein is CASSPWARSEPRYEQYF.

The rearrangement links TRBV21-1 to TRBJ2-7; TRBD1, the table's D call, lacks a check against the DNA. TRBV21-1 is a pseudogene locus. This CDR3 contains 12 residues. In DNA form, the CDR3 reads TGTGCCGGGGGGGATTACGACTACGAGCAGTACTTC. The encoded protein is CAGGDYDYEQYF.

This clonotype came up a few times. This chain links TRBV4-1 with TRBJ2-1, with 14 nucleotides matching TRBD2. J was trimmed by 3 bases and V by 3 bases; bases with no gene match: 4. From germline, CDR1 is MGHRA and CDR2 YSYEKL. CDR3 length: 17 residues. CDR3 residues: CASSHPGTSGSYNEQFF. The CDR3 nucleotides read TGCGCCAGCAGCCATCCCGGGACTAGCGGGAGCTACAATGAGCAGTTCTTC.

This clonotype was seen a handful of times. V is TRBV10-3 and J is TRBJ1-1; TRBD1 is a possible D gene (6 bases). V dropped 10 bases and J dropped 0 bases, with 12 bases sitting between them. The CDR3 covers 13 residues. Germline loops: CDR1 ENHRY, CDR2 SYGVKD. CDR3 in DNA: TGTGCCAACCGGGACACCTTGAACACTGAAGCTTTCTTT. This gives the protein CANRDTLNTEAFF.

This clonotype was counted only a few times. CDR3 in DNA: TGTGCCACCAGCAACGACAGGGGAACCTACAATGAGCAGTTCTTC. Amino acids: CATSNDRGTYNEQFF. The V call is TRBV15, the J call TRBJ2-1; 8 bases match TRBD1. The CDR3 sequence is 15 residues long. The V segment lost 4 bases and the J segment 2 bases; nucleotides outside the gene matches: 4. The germline gives CDR1 LNHNV, CDR2 YYDKDF (reference sequence).

The chain carries TRBV20-1 and TRBJ2-1; a possible D gene is TRBD1 (5 bases). The germline V gene has CDR1 DFQATT and CDR2 SNEGSKA (reference sequence). The CDR3 length is 12 residues. V was trimmed by 5 bases and J by 8 bases, leaving 13 bases between them. The CDR3 here is CSALSREDEQFF. The CDR3 DNA follows: TGCAGTGCTTTGTCCAGGGAAGATGAGCAGTTCTTC.

This clonotype was observed a handful of times. This chain connects TRBV7-8 to TRBJ2-5; tentative D call: TRBD1 (6 bases). The CDR3 is 13 amino acids. Germline assignment: CDR1 SGHVS and CDR2 FQNEAQ. V was pared by 5 bases and J by 5 bases, with 12 bases between. CDR3 bases: TGTGCCAGCAGCCTTAGGACAGCGGAGACCCAGTACTTC. As protein: CASSLRTAETQYF. Full variable domain (remainder filled in from reference TRBV7-8 and TRBJ2-5): GAGVSQSPRYKVAKRGQDVALRCDPISGHVSLFWYQQALGQGPEFLTYFQNEAQLDKSGLPSDRFFAERPEGSVSTLKIQRTQQEDSAVYLCASSLRTAETQYFGPGTRLLVL.

This clonotype was observed a handful of times. V and J are TRBV20-1 and TRBJ1-1; a weak D match, TRBD1 (5 bases). Trimming took 1 base from V and 1 from J, leaving 13 bases between them. The germline CDR1 and CDR2 sequences are DFQATT and SNEGSKA (reference sequence). The CDR3 sequence is 15 residues long. The CDR3 DNA reads TGCAGTGCTAGAGCCTCCTTGGGGGGGAACACTGAAGCTTTCTTT. Translating gives CSARASLGGNTEAFF.

This clonotype has more than one count but fewer than ten. This chain connects TRBV2 to TRBJ2-4, with D possibly being TRBD1 (7 bases). CDR3 length: 15 amino acids. V lost 2 bases to trimming and J lost 8 bases, with 16 bases between them. CDR1 is SNHLY and CDR2 is FYNNEI in the germline V gene. The CDR3 here is CASSETGGRGDIQYF. For the CDR3, the DNA is TGTGCCAGCAGTGAAACGGGCGGCAGGGGGGACATTCAGTACTTC.

The V gene is TRBV29-1, the J gene TRBJ2-1; weak D call: TRBD1 (5 bases). Germline CDR1 is SQVTM and CDR2 is ANQGSEA. The V end was cut by 5 bases, the J end by 7 bases, with 9 bases between. The CDR3 contains 11 residues. CDR3 residues: CSVRGQNEQFF. CDR3 bases: TGCAGCGTTAGGGGTCAGAATGAGCAGTTCTTC.

This chain uses TRBV7-8 with TRBJ1-5; D not certain. CDR3 length equals 21 residues. Germline CDR1 is SGHVS and CDR2 is FQNEAQ. Trimming left V 2 bases short and J 0 bases short, with 26 bases between. The CDR3 reads CASSLLKDLKTGRYSNQPQHF. The CDR3 DNA follows: TGTGCCAGCAGCTTACTCAAGGACCTAAAAACCGGGAGGTATAGCAATCAGCCCCAGCATTTT.

V gene TRBV20-1 combines with J gene TRBJ2-3; the D is unclear. The germline V gene encodes CDR1 DFQATT and CDR2 SNEGSKA (reference sequence). CDR3 length: 13 amino acids. Deletions cut 3 bases from V and 6 bases from J, with 13 bases between. CDR3 amino acids: CSASAESSDTQYF. The CDR3 coding sequence is TGCAGTGCTAGTGCGGAATCAAGCGATACGCAGTATTTT.

In its sample, this clonotype was seen many times. The chain carries TRBV6-5 and TRBJ1-1; perhaps TRBD1 as D (5 bases). Germline V gene data show CDR1 as MNHEY and CDR2 as SVGAGI. The ends were cut back, 8 bases at V and 2 bases at J, with 12 bases in the middle. The CDR3 is made up of 13 amino acids. The CDR3 protein is CASGETVNTEAFF. For the CDR3, the DNA is TGTGCCAGCGGGGAGACAGTCAACACTGAAGCTTTCTTT.

This clonotype was recorded a few times. The V gene is TRBV5-1, the J gene TRBJ2-7; D remains ambiguous. V was shortened by 4 bases and J by 2 bases, with 13 bases between the two germline ends. CDR3 length: 14 amino acids. The germline gives CDR1 SGHRS, CDR2 YFSETQ. The chain's CDR3 is CASSKEGSPYEQYF. DNA of the CDR3: TGCGCCAGCAGCAAGGAAGGTAGCCCCTACGAGCAGTACTTC.

The chain joins TRBV12-5 to TRBJ2-2; 7 bases map to TRBD1. Germline CDR1 is LGHNT and CDR2 is FRNRAP. The length of the CDR3 is 17 residues. V shed 0 bases, J shed 2 bases, and the junction held 6 bases outside the gene matches. The CDR3 sequence: CASGLVPGQINTGELFF. The CDR3 coding sequence is TGTGCTAGTGGTTTGGTACCGGGACAGATCAACACCGGGGAGCTGTTTTTT. The full variable domain, completed using reference TRBV12-5 and TRBJ2-2, is DARVTQTPRHKVTEMGQEVTMRCQPILGHNTVFWYRQTMMQGLELLAYFRNRAPLDDSGMPKDRFSAEMPDATLATLKIQPSEPRDSAVYFCASGLVPGQINTGELFFGEGSRLTVL.

As regards this clonotype: Mismatch with germline at one junction end may stem from a read error. The chain has TRBV5-6 and TRBJ2-3; 15 bases fit TRBD2. The CDR3 runs to 17 residues. Germline V lookup: CDR1 SGHDT, CDR2 YYEEEE. The CDR3 is CASSEVGLAGGTDTQYF. CDR3 nucleotides: TGTGCCAGCAGCGAGGTGGGACTAGCGGGAGGCACAGATACTCAGTATTTT.

Worth noting for this clonotype: A much larger clone is a single base away; this may be a read error. The chain combines TRBV29-1 with TRBJ2-4; 8 bases align to TRBD1. The DNA end favors TRBJ2-5, so the J call may be wrong. The CDR3 spans 13 residues. CDR1 and CDR2 from the germline V gene are SQVTM and ANQGSEA. This chain's CDR3 is CSVGQGSQETQYF. The CDR3 coding sequence is TGCAGCGTTGGACAGGGGAGTCAAGAGACCCAGTACTTC.

The chain uses TRBV29-1 and TRBJ1-1, with 7 bases aligning to TRBD1. The CDR3 extends over 13 amino acids. Trimming took 4 bases from V and 9 from J; bases not matched to a gene: 11. The germline V gene has CDR1 SQVTM and CDR2 ANQGSEA. The CDR3 nucleotides are TGCAGCGTTGCCCCCTCAGGGGGGGCCAAAGCTTTCTTT. Residues: CSVAPSGGAKAFF.

Ten or more counts support this clonotype. The rearrangement uses TRBV4-2 and TRBJ2-1, with 14 bases matching TRBD2. Germline V gene sequence: CDR1 LGHNA, CDR2 YNFKEQ. This CDR3 is built from 19 residues. J was trimmed by 0 bases and V by 1 base; bases with no gene match: 5. This chain's CDR3 is CASSQVAGTSGSSYNEQFF. DNA for the CDR3: TGTGCCAGCAGCCAAGTGGCCGGGACTAGCGGGAGCTCCTACAATGAGCAGTTCTTC.

This clonotype was observed a handful of times. The V gene is TRBV4-1, the J gene TRBJ2-5; D may be TRBD1 (5 bases). This CDR3 has 14 amino acids. CDR1 and CDR2 from the germline V gene are MGHRA and YSYEKL. The germline V and J ends were trimmed by 0 bases and 9 bases, with 14 bases remaining between them. The CDR3 loop reads CASSQEEVEGAQYF. The CDR3 DNA is TGCGCCAGCAGCCAAGAAGAAGTGGAAGGGGCCCAGTACTTC.

This clonotype has only a few counts. The CDR3 bases are TGCGCCAGCAGTGAAGATTTGGAGACCCAGTACTTC. Its translation is CASSEDLETQYF. The chain combines TRBV10-1 with TRBJ2-5; D not resolved. CDR3 length: 12 amino acids. Germline values: CDR1 WNHNN, CDR2 SYGVQD (reference sequence). V shed 3 bases and J shed 5 bases, with 7 bases lying between them.